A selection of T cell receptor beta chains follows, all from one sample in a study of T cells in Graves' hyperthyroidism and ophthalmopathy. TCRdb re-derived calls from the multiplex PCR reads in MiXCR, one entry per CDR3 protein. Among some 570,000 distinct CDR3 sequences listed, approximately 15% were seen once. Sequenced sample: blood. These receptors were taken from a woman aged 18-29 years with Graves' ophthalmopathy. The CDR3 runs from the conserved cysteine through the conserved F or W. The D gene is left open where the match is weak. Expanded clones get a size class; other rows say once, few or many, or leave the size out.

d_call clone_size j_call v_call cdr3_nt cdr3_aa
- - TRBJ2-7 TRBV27 TGTGCCAGCAGTTTTGCAGGGCCAACCTACGAGCAGTACTTC CASSFAGPTYEQYF
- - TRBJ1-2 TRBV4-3 TGCGCCAGCAGCTCGAGCAGGGGCGCTGACTATGGCTACACCTTC CASSSSRGADYGYTF
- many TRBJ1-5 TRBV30 TGTGCCTGGAGTGGGCCGGGGGTTGGTGATCAGCCCCAGCATTTT CAWSGPGVGDQPQHF
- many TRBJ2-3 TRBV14 TGTGCCAGCAGCCAAGGCTTTCCAGATACGCAGTATTTT CASSQGFPDTQYF
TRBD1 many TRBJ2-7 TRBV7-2 TGTGCCAGCAGCCCAAGGGGACAGGCCTACGAGCAGTACTTC CASSPRGQAYEQYF
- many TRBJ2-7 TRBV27 TGTGCCAGCAGTCCCGGCGGCCAAACCTACGAGCAGTACTTC CASSPGGQTYEQYF
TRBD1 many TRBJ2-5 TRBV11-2 TGTGCCAGCAGCTTAGGTCCCGGGACAGGGGTCGAGACCCAGTACTTC CASSLGPGTGVETQYF
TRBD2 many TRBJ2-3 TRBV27 TGTGCCAGCAAGCGGCGAGGACTAGCGGGTTCCTTCGCAGATACGCAGTATTTT CASKRRGLAGSFADTQYF
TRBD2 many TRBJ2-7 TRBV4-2 TGTGCCAGCAGCCCCCCGGGACTAGCGGGAGGGAGGGAGCAGTACTTC CASSPPGLAGGREQYF
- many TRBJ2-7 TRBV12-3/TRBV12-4 TGTGCCAGCAGTCCCCCACGAGGTGCGGACAGCTCCTACGAGCAGTACTTC CASSPPRGADSSYEQYF
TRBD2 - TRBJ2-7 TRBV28 TGTGCCAGCTCACCAAAAGGACTAGCGGGAGGGAGCTCCTACGAGCAGTACTTC CASSPKGLAGGSSYEQYF
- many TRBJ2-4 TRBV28 TGTGCCAGCGGAACTACAGGAAGGCGAGCCAAAAACATTCAGTACTTC CASGTTGRRAKNIQYF
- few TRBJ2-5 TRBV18 TGTGCCAGCTCACTAGAACCGACAGTACAGAAGACCCAGTACTTC CASSLEPTVQKTQYF
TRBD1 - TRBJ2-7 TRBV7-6 TGTGCCAGCAGCTGGAAAGAGACAGGGTATAGCAACTCCTTCCGATACTACGAGCAGTACTTC CASSWKETGYSNSFRYYEQYF
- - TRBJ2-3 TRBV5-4 TGTGCCAGCAGCCTCCCCGGGGCGGAGGCGAGGACAGATACGCAGTATTTT CASSLPGAEARTDTQYF
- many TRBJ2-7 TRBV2 TGTGCCAGCAATGAGGGTTACGAGCAGTACTTC CASNEGYEQYF
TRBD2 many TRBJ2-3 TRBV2 TGTGCCAGCAGTATCGGCTGGCGGGAGGCGAGTACAGATACGCAGTATTTT CASSIGWREASTDTQYF
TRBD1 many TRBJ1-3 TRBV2 TGTGCCAGCAGTGAGGAGGGGGCAGGTGGAAACACCATATATTTT CASSEEGAGGNTIYF
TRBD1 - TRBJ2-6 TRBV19 TGTGCCAGTAGTACCCGGACAGGGGTTGGGGCCAACGTCCTGACTTTC CASSTRTGVGANVLTF
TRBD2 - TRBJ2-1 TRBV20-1 TGCAGTGCTAAAGGGAAGCGGGAGCCTACCCTATCTCACAATGAGCAGTTCTTC CSAKGKREPTLSHNEQFF
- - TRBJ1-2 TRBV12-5 TGTGCTAGTGGTTCCCCCTGGGGGGGCCGTGATGGCTACACCTTC CASGSPWGGRDGYTF
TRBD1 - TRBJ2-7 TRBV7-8 TGTGCCAGCAGCTTAGCGTTGGTGGGGACAGGGCTTACCTACGAGCAGTACTTC CASSLALVGTGLTYEQYF
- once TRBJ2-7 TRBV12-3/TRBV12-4 TGTGCCAGCAGTTTGGGGGCGGTTAGCGAGCAGTACTTC CASSLGAVSEQYF
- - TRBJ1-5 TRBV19 TGTGCCAGTAGTATCTACTTTACAGGGAACCAGCCCCAGCATTTT CASSIYFTGNQPQHF
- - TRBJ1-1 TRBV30 TGTGCTGGGGGGAGGGGAGGGCTCACTGAAGCTTTCTTT CAGGRGGLTEAFF
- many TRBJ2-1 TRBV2 TGTGCCAGCCGGTCCCCCTCCGGGACAAGAAACAATGAGCAGTTCTTC CASRSPSGTRNNEQFF
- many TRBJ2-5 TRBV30 TGTGCCTGGATTGCGGGCAGCGGGACCCAGTACTTC CAWIAGSGTQYF
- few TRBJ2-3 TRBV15 TGTGCCACCAGCAGAGATCGGGGCAGGGGTCTCACAGATACGCAGTATTTT CATSRDRGRGLTDTQYF
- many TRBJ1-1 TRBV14 TGTGCCAGCAGCCAGGCATTCATGAACACTGAAGCTTTCTTT CASSQAFMNTEAFF
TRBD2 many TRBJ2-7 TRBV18 TGTGCCAGCTCACCAAAAAGAGCGGGAGAGCAGTACTTC CASSPKRAGEQYF
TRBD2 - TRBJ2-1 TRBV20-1 TGCAGTGCTAGGAGGACTAGCCATGGCTACAATGAGCAGTTCTTC CSARRTSHGYNEQFF
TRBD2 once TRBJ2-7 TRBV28 TGTGCCAGCAGCCTCGACCTGGGACTAGCGGGAGGGTCCAACGAGCAGTACTTC CASSLDLGLAGGSNEQYF
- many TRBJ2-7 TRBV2 TGTGCCAGCAAGGGCACAGAGGAAAAGACCTACGAGCAGTACTTC CASKGTEEKTYEQYF
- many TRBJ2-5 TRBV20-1 TGCAGTGCTAGAGATGGTACTACCCTAGGGACCCAGTACTTC CSARDGTTLGTQYF
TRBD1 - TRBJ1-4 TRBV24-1 TGTGCCACCAGTGAGCCCGGGACAGGGTCTGAAAAACTGTTTTTT CATSEPGTGSEKLFF
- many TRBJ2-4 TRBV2 TGTGCCAGCAGTGAACTCGGGGCGGGCCTAGCCAAAAACATTCAGTACTTC CASSELGAGLAKNIQYF
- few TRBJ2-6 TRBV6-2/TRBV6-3 TGTGCCAGCAGTATCCCCCCTCTTCAGGGGTCCGGGGCCAACGTCCTGACTTTC CASSIPPLQGSGANVLTF
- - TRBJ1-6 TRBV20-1 TGCAGTGCTAGAGTTGGGCAGGGCATCTTCTTCTATTCACCCCTCCACTTT CSARVGQGIFFYSPLHF
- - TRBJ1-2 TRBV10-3 TGTGCCATCAGTGAGGGTCAGGGAGGGAACTATGGCTACACCTTC CAISEGQGGNYGYTF
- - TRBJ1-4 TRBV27 TGTGCCAGCAGTGGCAGGGGCTACGAAAAACTGTTTTTT CASSGRGYEKLFF
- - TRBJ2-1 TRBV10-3 TGTGCCATCAGTGAGTCGTGGGTTTTGAATGAGCAGTTCTTC CAISESWVLNEQFF
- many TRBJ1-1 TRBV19 TGTGCCAGCTGCCCACCGAGGGCCGCGGCTATTAACACTGAAGCTTTCTTT CASCPPRAAAINTEAFF
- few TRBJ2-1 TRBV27 TGTGCCAGCAGCCTTAGCGGTTACAATGGGCAGTTCTTC CASSLSGYNGQFF
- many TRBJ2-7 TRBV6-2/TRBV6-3 TGTGCCAGCAGTTTCTCATTTGGACAGAACGAGCAGTACTTC CASSFSFGQNEQYF
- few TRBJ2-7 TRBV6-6 TGTGCCAGCAGTTACCTCCAGGGGGGAGAGCAGTACTTC CASSYLQGGEQYF
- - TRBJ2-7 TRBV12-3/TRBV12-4 TGTGCCAGCGGCAGACAGGGAGGGGGGGAGCAGTACTTC CASGRQGGGEQYF
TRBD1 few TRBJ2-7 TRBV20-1 TGCAGTGCTAGAGAGATGGCAGGGGGCTACGAGCAGTACTTC CSAREMAGGYEQYF
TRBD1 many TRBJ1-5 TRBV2 TGTGCCAGCATTCAGGACAGGAGCAATCAGCCCCAGCATTTT CASIQDRSNQPQHF
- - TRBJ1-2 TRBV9 TGTGCCAGCAGCCCTACTCCTCAGGGTCGCGGGGCGGAGGGCTACACCTTC CASSPTPQGRGAEGYTF
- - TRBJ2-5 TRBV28 TGTGCCAGCAGTTTACTTGACACCCTTCTGGGGCTCGAAAGCGCCGTACAAGAGACCCAGTACTTC CASSLLDTLLGLESAVQETQYF
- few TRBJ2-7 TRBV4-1 TGCGCCAGCAGCCAAGCAGGGTTCTCCTACGAGCAGTACTTC CASSQAGFSYEQYF
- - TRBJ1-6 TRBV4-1 TGCGCCAGCAGTCAGATTCGACAGCCCATGGATTCACCCCTCCACTTT CASSQIRQPMDSPLHF
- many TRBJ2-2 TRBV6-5 TGTGCCAGCAGTTACTCGGGATCGACCCACGGAGGGGAGCTGTTTTTT CASSYSGSTHGGELFF
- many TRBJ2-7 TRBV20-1 TGCAGTGCCCGCCCCGGGACATACGAGCAGTACTTC CSARPGTYEQYF
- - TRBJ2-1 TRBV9 - CASSVGPGQGLDEQFF